These 2 T cell receptor beta chains share one sample of origin, sequenced in a study of T-cell reconstitution after alpha-beta-depleted transplantation in children. Unique molecular identifiers were used to barcode this TCRbeta library. TCRdb used MiXCR to reprocess the PCR reads, holding one entry per CDR3 protein. The sample carries hundreds of thousands of distinct CDR3 sequences, roughly 15% recorded once. The input for sequencing was PBMCs, mostly from graft donor cells, taken 360 days after TCRalphabeta/CD19-depleted stem cell transplant. Receptors were obtained from a boy less than two years old who had a stem cell transplant for Wiskott-Aldrich syndrome, so the T cells may come from the graft donor.

This clonotype showed up many times. The chain has TRBV5-4 and TRBJ2-7; 9 nucleotides line up with TRBD1. Germline CDR1 is SGHNT and CDR2 is YYREEE (reference sequence). The CDR3 sequence is 15 residues long. V trimming: 2 bases; J trimming: 2 bases; junction bases outside the gene matches: 5. CDR3: CASSLPGQGTYEQYF. The DNA of the CDR3 is TGTGCCAGCAGCTTACCGGGACAGGGCACCTACGAGCAGTACTTC.

This clonotype was found a few times. The chain employs TRBV5-1 and TRBJ2-7; tentatively, D is TRBD2 (5 bases). V lost 0 bases and J 3 bases, leaving 19 bases between the germline ends. This CDR3 comprises 17 residues. CDR1 and CDR2 (germline): SGHRS, YFSETQ. CDR3 in amino acids: CASSLALSASRNYEQYF. The CDR3 DNA sequence: TGCGCCAGCAGCTTGGCTCTTTCGGCTAGCCGTAACTACGAGCAGTACTTC.